These 17 T cell receptor beta chains share one sample of origin, sequenced in a study of blood T cell repertoires in COVID-19. The data were produced by immunoSEQ multiplex PCR, yet TCRdb's version contains in-frame clones alone and is incomplete. Of 150,000 to 200,000 clones listed, over 90% were seen once; the top ten hold 2%. Sequenced: peripheral blood. The receptors derive from a woman aged 60-70 years with COVID-19, enrolled during active disease.

The chain has TRBV30 and TRBJ2-7; tentative D call: TRBD2 (5 bases). CDR3 length equals 15 residues. The germline CDR1 and CDR2 sequences are GTSNPN and SVGIG (reference sequence). V shed 1 base and J shed 2 bases, with 15 bases lying between them. The CDR3 spells CAWSEVLRETYEQYF. As DNA, the CDR3 is TGTGCCTGGAGTGAGGTCCTGAGGGAAACCTACGAGCAGTACTTC. Based on the CDR3 plus reference TRBV30 and TRBJ2-7, the full variable domain is SQTIHQWPATLVQPVGSPLSLECTVEGTSNPNLYWYRQAAGRGLQLLFYSVGIGQISSEVPQNLSASRPQDRQFILSSKKLLLSDSGFYLCAWSEVLRETYEQYFGPGTRLTVT.

The chain joins TRBV19 to TRBJ2-3; D might be TRBD2 (6 bases). Per the germline V gene, CDR1 is LNHDA and CDR2 is SQIVND (reference sequence). This CDR3 has 17 amino acids. Trimming took off 4 bases at V and 0 bases at J, with 17 bases between the two ends. CDR3 amino acids: CASSTRQLALSTDTQYF. For the CDR3, the DNA is TGTGCCAGTAGTACCAGACAACTAGCACTTAGCACAGATACGCAGTATTTT.

The chain combines TRBV7-8 with TRBJ2-7, with TRBD2 identical over 14 bases. The junction had 5 bases not matched to a gene; V was cut back by 1 base and J by 3 bases. CDR3 length equals 17 residues. Per germline, CDR1 SGHVS and CDR2 FQNEAQ. CDR3 bases: TGTGCCAGCAGCTTAGGGACTAGCGGGGGGTCTTACTACGAGCAGTACTTC. Translated: CASSLGTSGGSYYEQYF.

The chain links TRBV2 to TRBJ1-1, with D maybe TRBD1 (6 bases). The CDR3 has 14 residues. CDR1 is SNHLY and CDR2 is FYNNEI in the germline V gene. The germline V and J ends were trimmed by 3 bases and 1 base, with 9 bases remaining between them. The CDR3 region is CASSDRQENTEAFF. The CDR3 bases are TGTGCCAGCAGTGACCGACAGGAGAACACTGAAGCTTTCTTT.

This clone is a singleton in its sample. The CDR3: CASSDTGKNTEAFF. DNA for the CDR3: TGTGCCAGCAGTGACACGGGGAAGAACACTGAAGCTTTCTTT. The rearrangement joins TRBV25-1 to TRBJ1-1; D gene ambiguous. Germline CDR1 MGHDK, CDR2 SYGVNS. CDR3 length equals 14 residues. The V end lost 3 bases, the J end lost 1 base, and 9 bases lay between the germline ends.

The V and J genes are TRBV6-5 and TRBJ1-3; maybe TRBD1 (6 bases). Germline CDR1 and CDR2: MNHEY and SVGAGI. The ends were cut back, 2 bases at V and 6 bases at J, with 14 bases in the middle. CDR3 size: 15 residues. The CDR3 sequence is CASSYGTRGSNTIYF. CDR3 nucleotide sequence: TGTGCCAGCAGTTACGGTACCAGGGGCTCAAACACCATATATTTT.

The chain employs TRBV19 and TRBJ1-2; TRBD1 is a possible D gene (5 bases). This CDR3 is 13 amino acids long. In germline, CDR1 is LNHDA, CDR2 SQIVND (reference sequence). V was trimmed by 7 bases and J by 2 bases, leaving 11 bases between them. CDR3 DNA sequence: TGTGCCAGTACCGTGACAGAGAACTATGGCTACACCTTC. Encoded protein: CASTVTENYGYTF.

This chain joins TRBV7-2 and TRBJ2-7; possibly TRBD2 for D (5 bases). Germline V gene sequence: CDR1 SGHTA, CDR2 FQGNSA. The CDR3 length is 15 residues. Trimming took 1 base from V and 3 from J, leaving 13 bases between them. CDR3 sequence: CASSLVGLGGYEQYF. CDR3 nucleotide sequence: TGTGCCAGCAGCTTAGTTGGCTTAGGAGGCTACGAGCAGTACTTC.

This chain links TRBV27 with TRBJ2-7; tentative D call: TRBD2 (6 bases). The CDR3 spans 14 residues. Germline V gives CDR1 MNHEY, CDR2 SMNVEV (reference sequence). The V end was cut by 3 bases, the J end by 0 bases, with 9 bases between. The CDR3 sequence: CASSFSGLSYEQYF. The CDR3 nucleotides are TGTGCCAGCAGTTTCAGCGGGCTCTCCTACGAGCAGTACTTC.

This clone has only a few counts. This sequence joins TRBV7-2 and TRBJ1-6; D remains unclear. Germline lookup yields CDR1 SGHTA and CDR2 FQGNSA. This CDR3 has 16 residues. Trimming cost V 5 bases and J 0 bases, with 11 bases left between them. The DNA for the CDR3 is TGTGCCAGCAGCAAAGACTCCAGCTCCTATAATTCACCCCTCCACTTT. Translated, it gives CASSKDSSSYNSPLHF. Full variable domain (remainder filled in from reference TRBV7-2 and TRBJ1-6): GAGVSQSPSNKVTEKGKDVELRCDPISGHTALYWYRQSLGQGLEFLIYFQGNSAPDKSGLPSDRFSAERTGGSVSTLTIQRTQQEDSAVYLCASSKDSSSYNSPLHFGNGTRLTVT.

CDR3 region: CASSLGQMNTEAFF. Here the CDR3 DNA reads TGTGCCAGCAGCTTGGGACAGATGAACACTGAAGCTTTCTTT. The gene calls are TRBV7-2 and TRBJ1-1; 7 bases are shared with TRBD1. There are 14 residues in the CDR3. CDR1 is SGHTA, CDR2 FQGNSA, per germline. Losses at the gene ends were 3 bases for V and 0 bases for J; bases not matched to a gene: 1.

In nucleotides, the CDR3 is TGTGCCAGTAGCCAAGGGGGGGCGACTAATGAAAAACTGTTTTTT. Translation: CASSQGGATNEKLFF. The chain joins TRBV19 to TRBJ1-4, with a tentative D call TRBD1 (6 bases). The CDR3 is 15 amino acids. With 6 bases removed from V and 2 bases from J, the gap between germline ends came to 13 bases. Germline V gene lookup returns CDR1 LNHDA and CDR2 SQIVND (reference sequence). Full variable domain (outside the CDR3, taken from reference TRBV19 and TRBJ1-4): DGGITQSPKYLFRKEGQNVTLSCEQNLNHDAMYWYRQDPGQGLRLIYYSQIVNDFQKGDIAEGYSVSREKKESFPLTVTSAQKNPTAFYLCASSQGGATNEKLFFGSGTQLSVL.

V is TRBV5-6 and J is TRBJ2-7; 7 bases match TRBD1. CDR3 length equals 12 residues. Germline CDR1 SGHDT, CDR2 YYEEEE. V was pared by 5 bases and J by 3 bases, with 2 bases of the junction left unmatched. This CDR3 reads CASSRDSYEQYF. The DNA for the CDR3 is TGTGCCAGCAGTCGGGACAGCTACGAGCAGTACTTC.

The V gene is TRBV30, the J gene TRBJ2-1, with D perhaps TRBD2 (7 bases). Germline V gene data show CDR1 as GTSNPN and CDR2 as SVGIG (reference sequence). The CDR3 has 14 residues. Trimming cost V 1 base and J 6 bases, with 13 bases left between them. The CDR3 coding sequence is TGTGCCTGGAGTGGAGGCGGGGGCCTCAATGAGCAGTTCTTC. This encodes CAWSGGGGLNEQFF.

This sequence joins TRBV7-2 and TRBJ1-3; perhaps TRBD1 as D (6 bases). Trimming stripped 1 base from V and 1 base from J, with 14 bases between. CDR1 and CDR2 (germline): SGHTA, FQGNSA. The CDR3 length is 17 residues. Written as DNA, the CDR3 is TGTGCCAGCAGCTTAGAGAGGCTTACAGGGTCTGGAAACACCATATATTTT. Protein: CASSLERLTGSGNTIYF. The whole variable domain, remainder taken from reference TRBV7-2 and TRBJ1-3, is GAGVSQSPSNKVTEKGKDVELRCDPISGHTALYWYRQSLGQGLEFLIYFQGNSAPDKSGLPSDRFSAERTGGSVSTLTIQRTQQEDSAVYLCASSLERLTGSGNTIYFGEGSWLTVV.

The gene calls are TRBV3-1 (or the pseudogene TRBV3-2) and TRBJ1-2, with TRBD1 identical over 7 bases. The germline V gene has CDR1 LGHDT and CDR2 YNNKEL (reference sequence). The CDR3 spans 14 residues. The V gene end was trimmed by 1 base and the J gene end by 5 bases; junction bases not matched to a gene: 4. CDR3 amino acids: CASSQVGGGYGYTF. The CDR3 DNA is TGTGCCAGCAGCCAAGTAGGGGGCGGATATGGCTACACCTTC.

This clone was counted a few times. V and J are TRBV7-8 and TRBJ2-7, with TRBD2 as a possible D gene (5 bases). This CDR3 has 11 residues. V shed 1 base and J shed 9 bases, with 7 bases lying between them. Germline loops: CDR1 SGHVS, CDR2 FQNEAQ. This CDR3 reads CASSLGGWQYF. The CDR3 bases are TGTGCCAGCAGCTTAGGAGGGTGGCAGTACTTC. Looking up the rest from reference TRBV7-8 and TRBJ2-7 gives the full variable domain: GAGVSQSPRYKVAKRGQDVALRCDPISGHVSLFWYQQALGQGPEFLTYFQNEAQLDKSGLPSDRFFAERPEGSVSTLKIQRTQQEDSAVYLCASSLGGWQYFGPGTRLTVT.